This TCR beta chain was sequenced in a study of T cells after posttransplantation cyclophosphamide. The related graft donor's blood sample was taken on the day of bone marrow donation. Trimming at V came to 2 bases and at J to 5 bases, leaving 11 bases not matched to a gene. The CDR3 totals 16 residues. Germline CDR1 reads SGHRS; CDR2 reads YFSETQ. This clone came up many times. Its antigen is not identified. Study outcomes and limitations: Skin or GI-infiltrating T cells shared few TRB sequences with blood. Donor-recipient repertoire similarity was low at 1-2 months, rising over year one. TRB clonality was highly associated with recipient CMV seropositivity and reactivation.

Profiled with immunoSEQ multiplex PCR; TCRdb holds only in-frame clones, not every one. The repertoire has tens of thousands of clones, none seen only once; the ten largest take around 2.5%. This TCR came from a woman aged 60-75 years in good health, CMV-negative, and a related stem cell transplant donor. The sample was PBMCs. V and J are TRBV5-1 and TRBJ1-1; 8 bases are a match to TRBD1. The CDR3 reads CASSLYRTGGGTEAFF. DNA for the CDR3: TGCGCCAGCAGCTTATACCGAACAGGGGGGGGTACTGAAGCTTTCTTT.